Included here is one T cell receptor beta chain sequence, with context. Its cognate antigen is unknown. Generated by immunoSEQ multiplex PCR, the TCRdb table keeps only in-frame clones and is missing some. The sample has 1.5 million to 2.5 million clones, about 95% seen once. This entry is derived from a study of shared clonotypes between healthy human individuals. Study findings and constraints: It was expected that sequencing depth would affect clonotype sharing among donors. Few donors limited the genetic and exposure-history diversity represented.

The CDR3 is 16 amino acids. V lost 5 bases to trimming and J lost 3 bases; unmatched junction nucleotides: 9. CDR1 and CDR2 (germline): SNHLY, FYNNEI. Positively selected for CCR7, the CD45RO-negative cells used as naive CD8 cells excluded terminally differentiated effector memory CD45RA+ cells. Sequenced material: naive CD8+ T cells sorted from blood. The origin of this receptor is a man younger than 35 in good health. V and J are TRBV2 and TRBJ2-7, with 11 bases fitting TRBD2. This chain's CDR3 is CASSPGTSGEYYEQYF. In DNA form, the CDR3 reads TGTGCCAGCAGTCCTGGGACTAGCGGAGAATACTACGAGCAGTACTTC. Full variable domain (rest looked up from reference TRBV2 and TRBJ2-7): EPEVTQTPSHQVTQMGQEVILRCVPISNHLYFYWYRQILGQKVEFLVSFYNNEISEKSEIFDDQFSVERPDGSNFTLKIRSTKLEDSAMYFCASSPGTSGEYYEQYFGPGTRLTVT.